The 10 T cell receptor beta chains in this list originate from one sample, sequenced in a study of blood T cell repertoires in COVID-19. Assay: immunoSEQ multiplex PCR; the TCRdb copy retains only in-frame clones and omits some. The table has over 200,000 clones, just over 85% seen once; the top ten hold roughly a sixth. Sequencing used PBMCs or T cells enriched from blood (not recorded which). The receptors originated from a young man who had recovered from COVID-19.

The chain joins TRBV7-8 to TRBJ1-2; 7 bases line up with TRBD1. CDR3 size: 16 residues. The J segment lost 3 bases and the V segment lost 3 bases, leaving 10 bases of the junction unmatched. Germline assignment: CDR1 SGHVS and CDR2 FQNEAQ. For the CDR3, the DNA is TGTGCCAGCAGCTTGGGGATCAGGGGGGAGGACTATGGCTACACCTTC. This encodes CASSLGIRGEDYGYTF.

V usage is TRBV2 and J usage is TRBJ1-2; 10 nucleotides line up with TRBD1. Per germline, CDR1 SNHLY and CDR2 FYNNEI. The CDR3 contains 17 residues. Germline trimming cut 3 bases from V and 3 bases from J; bases unmatched to any gene: 10. CDR3 sequence reads: CASSDPLGTGDYYGYTF. The CDR3, as DNA: TGTGCCAGCAGTGACCCGCTCGGGACAGGGGATTACTATGGCTACACCTTC.

J is TRBJ2-7 and V is TRBV11-2; possibly TRBD2 for D (5 bases). Germline assignment: CDR1 SGHAT and CDR2 FQNNGV. The CDR3 covers 11 residues. V lost 5 bases, J lost 7 bases, and 9 bases lay in between. The CDR3: CASSRGGEQYF. The CDR3 DNA reads TGTGCCAGCAGCCGCGGAGGAGAGCAGTACTTC.

This sequence joins TRBV4-1 and TRBJ1-3, with D possibly matching TRBD1 (5 bases). V shed 0 bases and J shed 2 bases, with 14 bases lying between them. Germline CDR1 and CDR2: MGHRA and YSYEKL. CDR3 length: 17 residues. CDR3 sequence: CASSQDIQGTAGNTIYF. DNA for the CDR3: TGCGCCAGCAGCCAAGATATACAAGGGACTGCTGGAAACACCATATATTTT.

V gene TRBV10-3 combines with J gene TRBJ2-7; 10 bases map to TRBD1. This CDR3 comprises 15 residues. In germline, CDR1 is ENHRY, CDR2 SYGVKD. Unmatched junction bases numbered 7, after V lost 6 bases and J lost 2 bases. The CDR3 region is CAIREGQGITYEQYF. The CDR3 DNA reads TGTGCCATCAGGGAGGGACAGGGGATAACCTACGAGCAGTACTTC.

About this clone itself: Other DNA variants within this sample encode the same CDR3. This chain joins TRBV7-2 and TRBJ1-4; 7 bases match TRBD1. The trim removed 3 bases at V and 3 bases at J, leaving 1 base unmatched. CDR1 is SGHTA, CDR2 FQGNSA, per germline. The CDR3 is 14 amino acids. The CDR3 sequence is CASSLTGSNEKLFF. CDR3 coding DNA: TGTGCCAGCAGCTTGACAGGGTCTAATGAAAAACTGTTTTTT.

This chain uses TRBV6-5 with TRBJ1-5; weak D call: TRBD1 (6 bases). Germline V gene lookup returns CDR1 MNHEY and CDR2 SVGAGI. The CDR3 extends over 14 amino acids. Trimming shortened V by 5 bases and J by 3 bases, and 11 bases separated the two germline ends. The CDR3 region is CASSSRGHNQPQHF. The CDR3 DNA is TGTGCCAGCAGTAGCAGGGGTCACAATCAGCCCCAGCATTTT.

The table lists this clone with a few counts. This sequence joins TRBV28 and TRBJ1-4, with TRBD1 as a possible D gene (5 bases). CDR3 length: 10 amino acids. The ends were cut back, 8 bases at V and 8 bases at J, with 6 bases in the middle. The germline CDR1 and CDR2 sequences are MDHEN and SYDVKM. CDR3 protein: CASGGEKLFF. The CDR3 nucleotides read TGTGCCAGCGGGGGGGAAAAACTGTTTTTT.

The table lists this clone with a count of one. The rearrangement uses TRBV7-9 and TRBJ2-1, with 13 bases aligning to TRBD2. V lost 5 bases and J lost 14; bases outside the gene matches: 9. This CDR3 contains 14 residues. Germline V gene data show CDR1 as SEHNR and CDR2 as FQNEAQ (reference sequence). CDR3 nucleotides: TGTGCCAGCAGCATAAGGACTAGCGGGGGTATGGAGTTCTTC. Amino acids: CASSIRTSGGMEFF. Combining the CDR3 with reference TRBV7-9 and TRBJ2-1 gives the whole variable domain DTGVSQNPRHKITKRGQNVTFRCDPISEHNRLYWYRQTLGQGPEFLTYFQNEAQLEKSRLLSDRFSAERPKGSFSTLEIQRTEQGDSAMYLCASSIRTSGGMEFFGPGTRLTVL.

This clone occurred once. V and J are TRBV5-8 and TRBJ1-4; 11 bases are a match to TRBD1. The CDR3 has 15 amino acids. Per germline, CDR1 SGHTS and CDR2 YDEGEE. Germline trimming cut 4 bases from V and 5 bases from J; bases unmatched to any gene: 4. The CDR3, as DNA: TGTGCCAGCAGCGCCCGGGACAGGGGGAATGAAAAACTGTTTTTT. It is translated as CASSARDRGNEKLFF.